This entry lists 28 T cell receptor beta chains sequenced from one sample in a study of vaccination effects on CD4 cells after COVID-19. Expansion of antigen-specific CD4+ T cells with viral peptide pools was carried out by the ViraFEST assay before sequencing. Culture lasted about ten days before CD4+ T cell isolation. The person was diagnosed with PCR-confirmed SARS-CoV-2 infection between March and December 2020. For these receptors, no antigen is known. The table came from immunoSEQ multiplex PCR; TCRdb's copy has only in-frame clones and leaves some out. Of some 24,000 clones in the sample, approximately 76% are singletons; the top ten hold approximately 15%. Source: CD4+ T cells from PBMCs cultured with SARS-CoV-2 spike peptides, taken before COVID-19 vaccination. The source is a human donor who had a prior SARS-CoV-2 infection.

This chain connects TRBV6-5 to TRBJ2-5; D unclear. Germline V CDR1 and CDR2: MNHEY, SVGAGI. The CDR3 sequence is 13 residues long. Between the trimmed V and J ends, which lost 5 bases and 2 bases, there was a span of 9 bases. The CDR3 reads CASSRQAQETQYF. CDR3 DNA sequence: TGTGCCAGCAGTCGTCAGGCGCAAGAGACCCAGTACTTC.

The gene calls are TRBV4-3 and TRBJ2-1; 11 bases fit TRBD2. The germline CDR1 and CDR2 sequences are LGHNA and YSLEER. Trimming cost V 4 bases and J 6 bases; bases outside gene matches: 11. CDR3 length: 17 residues. Here the CDR3 DNA reads TGCGCCAGCAGCCCGTACAAAAATAGCGGGAGGGGCAATGAGCAGTTCTTC. This sequence encodes CASSPYKNSGRGNEQFF.

This sequence joins TRBV2 and TRBJ2-6; maybe TRBD1 (6 bases). Germline-derived CDR1 and CDR2 are SNHLY and FYNNEI. This CDR3 region has 15 residues. V was pared by 6 bases and J by 4 bases, with 13 bases between. CDR3 coding DNA: TGTGCCAGCAGAACAGGGTTTGGCGGGGCCAACGTCCTGACTTTC. Its protein is CASRTGFGGANVLTF. Full variable domain (remainder filled in from reference TRBV2 and TRBJ2-6): EPEVTQTPSHQVTQMGQEVILRCVPISNHLYFYWYRQILGQKVEFLVSFYNNEISEKSEIFDDQFSVERPDGSNFTLKIRSTKLEDSAMYFCASRTGFGGANVLTFGAGSRLTVL.

CDR3 DNA sequence: TGTGCCAGCAAGGACGGACACACCGGGGAGCTGTTTTTT. Its protein is CASKDGHTGELFF. The rearrangement uses TRBV2 and TRBJ2-2; D gene uncertain. The CDR3 length is 13 residues. Looked up from germline, CDR1 is SNHLY and CDR2 is FYNNEI. V was shortened by 7 bases and J by 3 bases, with 9 bases between the two germline ends.

This clone was counted a single time. This chain uses TRBV5-6 with TRBJ2-7; a weak D match, TRBD2 (6 bases). This CDR3 region has 15 residues. Germline assignment: CDR1 SGHDT and CDR2 YYEEEE. The V and J ends lost 0 bases and 2 bases respectively, with 12 bases between them. CDR3 amino acids: CASSLGVRGTYEQYF. DNA of the CDR3: TGTGCCAGCAGCTTGGGTGTTCGGGGGACCTACGAGCAGTACTTC. Full variable domain (rest looked up from reference TRBV5-6 and TRBJ2-7): DAGVTQSPTHLIKTRGQQVTLRCSPKSGHDTVSWYQQALGQGPQFIFQYYEEEERQRGNFPDRFSGHQFPNYSSELNVNALLLGDSALYLCASSLGVRGTYEQYFGPGTRLTVT.

A few counts support this clone. The chain is built from TRBV19 and TRBJ1-1; the D gene is possibly TRBD1 (5 bases). Germline-derived CDR1 and CDR2 are LNHDA and SQIVND (reference sequence). This CDR3 is 13 amino acids long. V lost 8 bases, J lost 5 bases, and 15 bases lay in between. CDR3 nucleotide sequence: TGTGCCAGTGGTGGTGGGGGTAATACTGAAGCTTTCTTT. Amino acid sequence: CASGGGGNTEAFF.

The CDR3 region is CASSPDRYEQYF. The CDR3 DNA follows: TGTGCCAGCAGTCCCGACCGCTACGAGCAGTACTTC. J is TRBJ2-7 and V is TRBV6-2 or TRBV6-3; no definite D call. Trimming cost V 5 bases and J 3 bases, with 8 bases left between them. Germline V lookup: CDR1 MNHEY, CDR2 SVGEGT. This CDR3 contains 12 residues.

The V and J genes are TRBV7-9 and TRBJ1-1; TRBD1 aligns across 9 bases. V lost 1 base to trimming and J lost 11 bases; unmatched junction nucleotides: 5. Germline values: CDR1 SEHNR, CDR2 FQNEAQ (reference sequence). This CDR3 region has 13 residues. The CDR3 loop is CASSLEGTGKAFF. The DNA for the CDR3 is TGTGCCAGCAGCTTAGAGGGGACAGGGAAGGCTTTCTTT.

The V and J genes are TRBV27 and TRBJ2-2; D is possibly TRBD2 (6 bases). The CDR3 is 16 amino acids. Per the germline V gene, CDR1 is MNHEY and CDR2 is SMNVEV (reference sequence). The V end lost 5 bases, the J end lost 4 bases, and 17 bases lay between the germline ends. CDR3 coding DNA: TGTGCCAGCAGTCCCAACGGGGTCGGGGGCACCGGGGAGCTGTTTTTT. Its translation is CASSPNGVGGTGELFF.

This sequence joins TRBV7-3 and TRBJ2-7; D is ambiguous. The germline V and J ends were trimmed by 2 bases and 3 bases, with 8 bases remaining between them. This CDR3 has 13 residues. Germline-derived CDR1 and CDR2 are SGHTA and FQGTGA. For the CDR3, the DNA is TGTGCCAGCAGCTTATTTCCAGGCTACGAGCAGTACTTC. Translation: CASSLFPGYEQYF. The full variable domain, with the rest looked up from reference TRBV7-3 and TRBJ2-7, is GAGVSQTPSNKVTEKGKYVELRCDPISGHTALYWYRQSLGQGPEFLIYFQGTGAADDSGLPNDRFFAVRPEGSVSTLKIQRTERGDSAVYLCASSLFPGYEQYFGPGTRLTVT.

V and J are TRBV3-1 (or the pseudogene TRBV3-2) and TRBJ1-3, with 11 bases aligning to TRBD1. The CDR3 totals 17 residues. The V and J ends lost 2 bases and 3 bases, in that order; junction bases with no gene match: 6. Germline V gene sequence: CDR1 LGHDT, CDR2 YNNKEL (reference sequence). CDR3 protein: CASSQWTGGRYGNTIYF. The CDR3 bases are TGTGCCAGCAGCCAATGGACAGGGGGCCGGTATGGAAACACCATATATTTT.

By share of the sample, this clone is medium-sized. V is TRBV5-1 and J is TRBJ1-5; TRBD1 aligns across 7 bases. Unmatched junction bases numbered 15, after V lost 4 bases and J lost 5 bases. This CDR3 is 17 amino acids long. Germline V gene sequence: CDR1 SGHRS, CDR2 YFSETQ. In nucleotides, the CDR3 is TGCGCCAGCAGCCCCGACCCTATGACAGGGAACCATCAGCCCCAGCATTTT. Translated: CASSPDPMTGNHQPQHF. Complete variable domain (other parts from reference TRBV5-1 and TRBJ1-5): KAGVTQTPRYLIKTRGQQVTLSCSPISGHRSVSWYQQTPGQGLQFLFEYFSETQRNKGNFPGRFSGRQFSNSRSEMNVSTLELGDSALYLCASSPDPMTGNHQPQHFGDGTRLSIL.

The gene calls are TRBV11-3 and TRBJ2-3; 7 bases are shared with TRBD2. With V trimmed by 5 bases and J by 2 bases, 13 bases remained unmatched. CDR1 is SGHNT, CDR2 YENEEA, per germline. The CDR3 has 17 amino acids. The CDR3 nucleotides read TGTGCCAGCAGCCCCACATTTGGGAGGGAGGACACAGATACGCAGTATTTT. It is translated as CASSPTFGREDTDTQYF.

CDR3 protein: CASSYSDSGELFF. CDR3 sequence (DNA): TGTGCCAGCAGTTACTCTGATTCCGGGGAGCTGTTTTTT. The rearrangement links TRBV6-6 to TRBJ2-2; D ambiguous. The V gene lost 0 bases and the J gene lost 6 bases, with 5 bases spanning the gap. This CDR3 contains 13 residues. Germline V gene sequence: CDR1 MNHNY, CDR2 SVGAGI (reference sequence).

The sample holds one count of this clone. The J gene is TRBJ2-5, the V gene TRBV2, with D tentatively TRBD1 (6 bases). Germline V gives CDR1 SNHLY, CDR2 FYNNEI. CDR3 size: 13 residues. V was cut by 5 bases and J by 2 bases, with 9 bases left in between. The CDR3 bases are TGTGCCAGCAGTCGGGACAAACAAGAGACCCAGTACTTC. Protein product: CASSRDKQETQYF.

CDR3 region: CASSLVGDRGRETQYF. CDR3 nucleotides: TGTGCCAGCAGCTTAGTGGGCGACAGGGGGCGAGAGACCCAGTACTTC. This sequence joins TRBV7-2 and TRBJ2-5; 10 positions match TRBD1. With 1 base clipped from V and 4 bases from J, the junction kept 6 bases outside the gene matches. The CDR3 totals 16 residues. CDR1 is SGHTA, CDR2 FQGNSA, per germline.

CDR3 in DNA: TGTGCCAGCAGCCGAGATCCCCGGGTCATCAATTCACCCCTCCACTTT. Amino acid sequence: CASSRDPRVINSPLHF. This chain links TRBV3-1 (or the pseudogene TRBV3-2) with TRBJ1-6; D gene ambiguous. The germline V gene encodes CDR1 LGHDT and CDR2 YNNKEL (reference sequence). The CDR3 has 16 amino acids. The germline V and J ends were trimmed by 4 bases and 7 bases, with 17 bases remaining between them.

The rearrangement links TRBV11-3 to TRBJ2-1, with TRBD2 matching over 7 bases. V shed 4 bases and J 16 bases; nucleotides not matched to a gene: 10. CDR1 SGHNT and CDR2 YENEEA come from the germline V gene. There are 12 residues in the CDR3. Here the CDR3 reads CASSSTSVGPFF. CDR3 coding DNA: TGTGCCAGCAGCTCCACTAGCGTTGGGCCCTTCTTC.

The chain employs TRBV5-5 and TRBJ2-4; weak D call: TRBD2 (6 bases). The CDR3 spans 15 residues. Germline V gene sequence: CDR1 SGHKS, CDR2 YYEKEE (reference sequence). The V and J ends lost 4 bases and 5 bases respectively, with 16 bases between them. CDR3 bases: TGTGCCAGCAGCGAGCCGACGGGCGGGGAAAACATTCAGTACTTC. Translated: CASSEPTGGENIQYF.

The chain carries TRBV25-1 and TRBJ1-4; 10 bases match TRBD1. The CDR3 is 16 amino acids. Germline CDR1 is MGHDK and CDR2 is SYGVNS. V lost 5 bases and J lost 8; bases outside the gene matches: 11. The CDR3 is CASSPHGTGAREKLFF. The CDR3 DNA follows: TGTGCCAGCAGTCCCCATGGGACAGGGGCTCGGGAAAAACTGTTTTTT.

The chain combines TRBV24-1 with TRBJ2-5, with D hard to call. Germline V gene sequence: CDR1 KGHDR, CDR2 SFDVKD. V lost 2 bases and J 5 bases, leaving 8 bases between the germline ends. The CDR3 extends over 13 amino acids. This CDR3 is CATSDSAVETQYF. CDR3 DNA: TGTGCCACCAGTGATTCGGCAGTTGAGACCCAGTACTTC.

The chain carries TRBV7-3 and TRBJ2-1, with 10 bases that match TRBD2. This CDR3 region has 17 residues. J gave up 9 bases and V 1 base, and 12 bases lay outside the gene matches. Germline V gene lookup returns CDR1 SGHTA and CDR2 FQGTGA. CDR3 protein: CASSLNPSGGADSEQFF. In nucleotides, the CDR3 is TGTGCCAGCAGCTTAAATCCGAGCGGGGGGGCGGATAGTGAGCAGTTCTTC.

The J gene is TRBJ1-6, the V gene TRBV5-4; tentative D call: TRBD1 (5 bases). Trimming shortened V by 4 bases and J by 6 bases, and 8 bases separated the two germline ends. The germline gives CDR1 SGHNT, CDR2 YYREEE (reference sequence). The CDR3 extends over 13 amino acids. The CDR3: CASSDQGNSPLHF. The CDR3 bases are TGTGCCAGCAGCGATCAGGGTAATTCACCCCTCCACTTT.

The CDR3 sequence: CASSLRDRDYGYTF. The CDR3 coding sequence is TGTGCCAGCAGTCTCCGGGACAGGGACTATGGCTACACCTTC. The chain employs TRBV6-5 and TRBJ1-2; 9 bases map to TRBD1. Looked up from germline, CDR1 is MNHEY and CDR2 is SVGAGI. This CDR3 contains 14 residues. Losses at the gene ends were 5 bases for V and 3 bases for J; bases not matched to a gene: 4.

This chain connects TRBV19 to TRBJ2-3, with D perhaps matching TRBD1 (5 bases). This CDR3 is 14 amino acids long. The V end lost 7 bases, the J end lost 2 bases, and 13 bases lay between the germline ends. Germline V gene sequence: CDR1 LNHDA, CDR2 SQIVND (reference sequence). The CDR3 DNA reads TGTGCCAGTATGGGGCGGCTAATCACAGATACGCAGTATTTT. It specifies CASMGRLITDTQYF.

By sample fraction, this clone is medium-sized (0.01 to 0.1%). The V call is TRBV24-1, the J call TRBJ2-5; tentative D call: TRBD1 (5 bases). The length of the CDR3 is 13 residues. Germline V gene data show CDR1 as KGHDR and CDR2 as SFDVKD. V was cut by 9 bases and J by 1 base, with 11 bases left in between. CDR3 nucleotide sequence: TGTGCCACCCGAGACAGCCGCCAAGAGACCCAGTACTTC. Its protein product is CATRDSRQETQYF.

This sequence joins TRBV4-3 and TRBJ2-3; D uncertain. Germline CDR1 is LGHNA and CDR2 is YSLEER. Trimming removed 0 bases at V and 7 bases at J, with 11 bases between. This CDR3 spans 14 amino acids. In nucleotides, the CDR3 is TGCGCCAGCAGCCAAGACCCCCCAAGCAATACGCAGTATTTT. Translating gives CASSQDPPSNTQYF.

This clone was observed a single time. The CDR3 loop is CASSPQGSDTQYF. The CDR3 bases are TGTGCCAGCAGCCCACAGGGTTCAGATACGCAGTATTTT. The chain is built from TRBV7-8 and TRBJ2-3, with D possibly being TRBD1 (6 bases). V was shortened by 5 bases and J by 4 bases, with 10 bases between the two germline ends. The CDR3 consists of 13 residues. CDR1 and CDR2 (germline): SGHVS, FQNEAQ.